These 27 T cell receptor beta chains came from one sample sequenced in a study of T-cell memory formation after mild COVID-19. TCRdb analysed the 5' RACE reads with MiXCR anew, one entry per CDR3 protein. The sample lists roughly 150,000 distinct CDR3 sequences, 10% to 15% occurring once. Sequencing was performed on PBMCs or a T cell subset sorted from them (not recorded which). Receptor source: a young man who had mild COVID-19 (a few samples of this study predate the infection). Cell type and time point are not known.

The rearrangement links TRBV4-3 to TRBJ1-3, with D uncertain. This CDR3 has 15 residues. Germline CDR1 and CDR2: LGHNA and YSLEER. V was clipped by 5 bases and J by 0 bases, with 11 bases between them. The CDR3 sequence: CASSKADLSGNTIYF. CDR3 coding DNA: TGCGCCAGCAGCAAAGCCGACCTCTCTGGAAACACCATATATTTT.

This clonotype appeared a few times. This chain uses TRBV4-2 with TRBJ1-5; D not resolved. The CDR3 runs to 14 residues. V lost 0 bases, J lost 4 bases, and 7 bases lay in between. From germline, CDR1 is LGHNA and CDR2 YNFKEQ. CDR3 nucleotide sequence: TGTGCCAGCAGCCAAGATCGAGTGAATCAGCCCCAGCATTTT. Its protein is CASSQDRVNQPQHF.

This clonotype has only a few counts. The J gene is TRBJ2-3, the V gene TRBV6-6; D is unclear. Germline lookup yields CDR1 MNHNY and CDR2 SVGAGI (reference sequence). V was clipped by 4 bases and J by 8 bases, with 13 bases between them. This CDR3 has 13 amino acids. The CDR3 here is CASSFGSLGTQYF. CDR3 DNA sequence: TGTGCCAGCAGTTTCGGGTCTCTAGGTACGCAGTATTTT.

The chain is built from TRBV24-1 and TRBJ1-1; TRBD1 matches at 7 bases. The CDR3 is made up of 12 amino acids. V gave up 5 bases and J gave up 8 bases; unmatched junction bases: 4. CDR1 KGHDR and CDR2 SFDVKD come from the germline V gene. CDR3 loop: CATSGDRGEAFF. Here the CDR3 DNA reads TGTGCCACCAGTGGGGACAGAGGGGAAGCTTTCTTT.

The V call is TRBV4-1, the J call TRBJ1-5; D is possibly TRBD1 (5 bases). Per germline, CDR1 MGHRA and CDR2 YSYEKL. The CDR3 extends over 15 amino acids. The V gene lost 4 bases and the J gene lost 7 bases, with 17 bases spanning the gap. The CDR3 spells CASSPGGGREQPQHF. CDR3 nucleotides: TGCGCCAGCAGCCCCGGGGGAGGGCGAGAACAGCCCCAGCATTTT.

The chain joins TRBV20-1 to TRBJ2-5; the match to TRBD1 covers 7 bases. The junction had 9 bases not matched to a gene; V was cut back by 0 bases and J by 5 bases. The CDR3 extends over 15 amino acids. Germline lookup yields CDR1 DFQATT and CDR2 SNEGSKA (reference sequence). CDR3 DNA: TGCAGTGCTAGAGATCTGACAGGGTACGGTGAGACCCAGTACTTC. Translating it yields CSARDLTGYGETQYF.

Only a few counts were recorded for this clonotype. The J gene is TRBJ2-7, the V gene TRBV21-1; TRBD1, as called in the table, went unchecked against the DNA. TRBV21-1 corresponds to a pseudogene. CDR3 length equals 16 residues. The CDR3 sequence: CASSKGWRDRGQEQYV. The CDR3 coding sequence is TGTGCCAGCAGCAAAGGTTGGAGGGACAGGGGGCAAGAGCAGTACGTC.

The sample holds a few counts of this clonotype. The chain has TRBV29-1 and TRBJ2-3; no firm D call. The CDR3 extends over 12 amino acids. Germline CDR1 is SQVTM and CDR2 is ANQGSEA. Trimming cost V 6 bases and J 6 bases, with 13 bases left between them. The CDR3 region has the DNA TGCAGCGTCAGTTGGCCTCAGGATACGCAGTATTTT. Residues: CSVSWPQDTQYF.

This chain uses TRBV7-9 with TRBJ1-2; D not resolved. CDR1 and CDR2 (germline): SEHNR, FQNEAQ (reference sequence). The CDR3 spans 17 residues. V was pared by 1 base and J by 8 bases, with 23 bases between. The CDR3 loop is CASSLVGGLGSIEGYTF. CDR3 coding DNA: TGTGCCAGCAGCTTAGTTGGCGGGCTGGGGTCTATCGAAGGCTACACCTTC.

The chain combines TRBV18 with TRBJ1-6; D might be TRBD1 (5 bases). The CDR3 consists of 13 residues. CDR1 KGHSH and CDR2 LQKENI come from the germline V gene. With 4 bases removed from V and 7 bases from J, the gap between germline ends came to 8 bases. The CDR3 region is CASSLDRNSPLHF. In DNA, the CDR3 is TGTGCCAGCTCACTTGACAGAAATTCACCCCTCCACTTT.

This clonotype has just a few counts. The rearrangement joins TRBV4-2 to TRBJ2-7; 11 bases agree with TRBD1. CDR1 and CDR2 from the germline V gene are LGHNA and YNFKEQ. The CDR3 sequence is 17 residues long. Unmatched junction bases numbered 12, after V lost 5 bases and J lost 3 bases. DNA of the CDR3: TGTGCCAGCAGCTCCCGGGACAGGGGGATTCCTTTCTACGAGCAGTACGTC. Its protein product is CASSSRDRGIPFYEQYV.

This clonotype was counted ten times or more. This sequence joins TRBV7-6 and TRBJ2-5, with 7 bases aligning to TRBD1. V was clipped by 2 bases and J by 3 bases; unmatched bases: 3. The germline V gene encodes CDR1 SGHVS and CDR2 FNYEAQ. The CDR3 covers 14 residues. Here the CDR3 DNA reads TGTGCCAGCAGCTTAATGGGACAGAAAGAGACCCAGTACTTC. Its protein is CASSLMGQKETQYF.

The chain uses TRBV7-9 and TRBJ1-6, with a tentative D call TRBD1 (5 bases). Per the germline V gene, CDR1 is SEHNR and CDR2 is FQNEAQ (reference sequence). The CDR3 runs 12 residues. The ends were cut back, 5 bases at V and 11 bases at J, with 10 bases in the middle. The chain's CDR3 is CASSPSGTPLHF. The DNA for the CDR3 is TGTGCCAGCAGCCCCTCAGGGACACCCCTCCACTTT.

In this sample, this clonotype turned up a few times. The V call is TRBV7-9, the J call TRBJ1-1; unclear D gene. V lost 5 bases to trimming and J lost 1 base, with 8 bases between them. Germline CDR1 is SEHNR and CDR2 is FQNEAQ (reference sequence). The CDR3 totals 13 residues. Here the CDR3 reads CASSGSWNTEAFF. The CDR3 DNA is TGTGCCAGCAGCGGCAGTTGGAACACTGAAGCTTTCTTT. The whole variable domain, filled in from reference TRBV7-9 and TRBJ1-1, reads DTGVSQNPRHKITKRGQNVTFRCDPISEHNRLYWYRQTLGQGPEFLTYFQNEAQLEKSRLLSDRFSAERPKGSFSTLEIQRTEQGDSAMYLCASSGSWNTEAFFGQGTRLTVV.

The chain is built from TRBV12-3 or TRBV12-4 and TRBJ1-6, with a possible D match to TRBD1 (5 bases). The CDR3 consists of 14 residues. Trimming left V 2 bases short and J 7 bases short, with 9 bases between. The CDR3 loop is CASSLRGENSPLHF. The CDR3 DNA reads TGTGCCAGCAGTTTACGGGGGGAGAATTCACCCCTCCACTTT.

V is TRBV9 and J is TRBJ2-6; 7 bases fit TRBD2. The CDR3 contains 15 residues. Trimming removed 4 bases from V and 4 bases from J; junction bases left unmatched: 5. The V gene's germline CDR1 is SGDLS and CDR2 YYNGEE. For the CDR3, the DNA is TGTGCCAGCAGCAGGAGCGGGACCGGGGCCAACGTCCTGACTTTC. This codes for CASSRSGTGANVLTF.

This clonotype was picked up a small number of times. This sequence joins TRBV7-3 and TRBJ1-1; TRBD1 aligns across 7 bases. V was pared by 7 bases and J by 4 bases, with 12 bases of the junction left unmatched. Germline-derived CDR1 and CDR2 are SGHTA and FQGTGA. The length of the CDR3 is 15 residues. CDR3 DNA: TGTGCCAGCACTCTGGTAGGGGGCGGGGGCACTGAAGCTTTCTTT. This encodes CASTLVGGGGTEAFF. Looking up the rest from reference TRBV7-3 and TRBJ1-1 gives the full variable domain: GAGVSQTPSNKVTEKGKYVELRCDPISGHTALYWYRQSLGQGPEFLIYFQGTGAADDSGLPNDRFFAVRPEGSVSTLKIQRTERGDSAVYLCASTLVGGGGTEAFFGQGTRLTVV.

The chain links TRBV2 to TRBJ2-2; 7 bases match TRBD1. The CDR3 has 15 amino acids. Per germline, CDR1 SNHLY and CDR2 FYNNEI. The J segment lost 7 bases and the V segment lost 6 bases, leaving 11 bases of the junction unmatched. DNA for the CDR3: TGTGCCAGCAGCCGAGGACAGGAACGAAACGGGGAGCTGTTTTTT. This sequence encodes CASSRGQERNGELFF.

In this sample, this clonotype turned up many times. The gene calls are TRBV11-2 and TRBJ2-2; D possibly corresponds to TRBD2 (5 bases). CDR1 and CDR2 (germline): SGHAT, FQNNGV. The CDR3 loop spans 14 amino acids. V lost 6 bases and J 5 bases, leaving 13 bases between the germline ends. CDR3 residues: CASSSEGLTGELFF. In nucleotides, the CDR3 is TGTGCCAGCAGTTCAGAGGGCCTGACCGGGGAGCTGTTTTTT.

CDR3 protein: CASSPPGGIGGYTF. CDR3 sequence (DNA): TGTGCCAGCAGCCCCCCGGGGGGAATTGGTGGCTACACCTTC. The chain combines TRBV7-3 with TRBJ1-2; D is possibly TRBD1 (5 bases). Trimming cost V 5 bases and J 7 bases, with 17 bases left between them. This CDR3 is 14 amino acids long. Germline CDR1 is SGHTA and CDR2 is FQGTGA.

J is TRBJ1-2 and V is TRBV15; D is ambiguous. Trimming took 3 bases from V and 6 from J, leaving 8 bases between them. Germline V CDR1 and CDR2: LNHNV, YYDKDF (reference sequence). This CDR3 has 12 residues. The CDR3 region has the DNA TGTGCCACCAGCAGGCCAGGCGATGGCTACACCTTC. It encodes CATSRPGDGYTF.

V is TRBV6-6 and J is TRBJ2-3; tentatively, D is TRBD2 (6 bases). CDR3 length: 15 residues. Germline loops: CDR1 MNHNY, CDR2 SVGAGI (reference sequence). V lost 4 bases and J 0 bases, leaving 11 bases between the germline ends. CDR3: CASSFRLASTDTQYF. In DNA form, the CDR3 reads TGTGCCAGCAGTTTCAGGCTAGCGAGCACAGATACGCAGTATTTT.

This clonotype was seen only a few times. The chain's CDR3 is CASSQASSRPTDTQYF. CDR3 nucleotide sequence: TGCGCCAGCAGCCAAGCCTCGTCTCGCCCGACAGATACGCAGTATTTT. The chain is built from TRBV4-3 and TRBJ2-3, with D unclear. Germline assignment: CDR1 LGHNA and CDR2 YSLEER. The CDR3 runs to 16 residues. V was pared by 1 base and J by 3 bases, with 14 bases between.

This clonotype has ten or more counts. The V and J genes are TRBV29-1 and TRBJ2-3; 8 nucleotides align to TRBD1. After removal of 7 bases from V and 1 base from J, the junction contained 7 bases not matched to a gene. The CDR3 contains 14 residues. Germline V CDR1 and CDR2: SQVTM, ANQGSEA. CDR3 DNA: TGCAGCGCCCCCCGGGGACAGGGCACAGATACGCAGTATTTT. Its translation: CSAPRGQGTDTQYF.

Written as DNA, the CDR3 is TGTGCCAGCAGCGCGAGGACTTCCCCTAGCACAGATACGCAGTATTTT. Encoded protein: CASSARTSPSTDTQYF. This chain connects TRBV9 to TRBJ2-3, with D possibly TRBD2 on 5 matching bases. Trimming removed 3 bases from V and 0 bases from J, with 14 bases in between. Germline-derived CDR1 and CDR2 are SGDLS and YYNGEE. The CDR3 is 16 amino acids.

This clonotype was seen ten or more times. Written as DNA, the CDR3 is TGCAGTGCTAGCGAGTCTAATAGCGGGGGGGCCTACGAGCAGTACGTC. Translation gives CSASESNSGGAYEQYV. The genes are TRBV20-1 and TRBJ2-7, with TRBD2 identical over 11 bases. The junction had 9 bases not matched to a gene; V was cut back by 3 bases and J by 2 bases. The CDR3 extends over 16 amino acids. Germline values: CDR1 DFQATT, CDR2 SNEGSKA (reference sequence).

This clonotype was observed a handful of times. This chain connects TRBV19 to TRBJ1-1, with 7 bases matching TRBD1. There are 12 residues in the CDR3. Germline V gives CDR1 LNHDA, CDR2 SQIVND (reference sequence). The trim removed 7 bases at V and 8 bases at J, leaving 7 bases unmatched. The CDR3: CASTPDRDEAFF. The DNA for the CDR3 is TGTGCCAGTACACCCGACAGGGACGAAGCTTTCTTT.